This paragraph reports one T cell receptor (beta chain). Its antigen is unidentified. This PCR relied on a set of 60 Vbeta primers and 13 Jbeta primers. Method: immunoSEQ multiplex PCR; TCRdb's copy keeps in-frame clones and lacks some. The profile shows 120,000 to 150,000 clones, 77% of them singletons. The data were taken from a study of cytomegalovirus exposure and HLA in healthy donors. Study-level results: Using the classifier, cytomegalovirus status was reportedly diagnosed with high specificity and sensitivity. CMV serostatus was the sole immune exposure data available.

V was trimmed by 0 bases and J by 7 bases, leaving 17 bases between them. The length of the CDR3 is 15 residues. CDR1 and CDR2 from the germline V gene are SGHRS and YFSETQ. This sequence was found in a woman between 45 and 65 years old in good health and CMV-seronegative. Sequencing input: PBMCs. The chain is built from TRBV5-1 and TRBJ2-7; weak D call: TRBD2 (5 bases). This CDR3 reads CASSLGSGEPGEQYF. The CDR3 nucleotides are TGCGCCAGCAGCTTGGGAAGCGGCGAGCCGGGAGAGCAGTACTTC.